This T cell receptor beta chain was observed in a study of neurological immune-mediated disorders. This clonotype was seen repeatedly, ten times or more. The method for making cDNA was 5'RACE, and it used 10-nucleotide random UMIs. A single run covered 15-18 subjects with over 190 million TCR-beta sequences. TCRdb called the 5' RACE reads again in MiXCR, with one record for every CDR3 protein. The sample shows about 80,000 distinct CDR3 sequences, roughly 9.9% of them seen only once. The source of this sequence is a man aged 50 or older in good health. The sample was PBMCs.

The CDR3 sequence: CASTTGGYGYTF. The DNA of the CDR3 is TGTGCCAGCACCACTGGGGGCTATGGCTACACCTTC. The V call is TRBV6-6, the J call TRBJ1-2; possibly TRBD1 for D (5 bases). The germline V and J ends were trimmed by 7 bases and 4 bases, with 10 bases remaining between them. This CDR3 region has 12 residues. The germline V gene encodes CDR1 MNHNY and CDR2 SVGAGI (reference sequence).